Below are 11 T cell receptor beta chains sequenced from a single sample in a study of cytomegalovirus exposure and HLA in healthy donors. With 60 Vbeta and 13 Jbeta primers, the PCR was carried out. The protocol was immunoSEQ multiplex PCR, while the TCRdb copy is restricted to in-frame clones and leaves out a portion. The table records around 80,000 clones, around 78% of them present only once. The sample taken for sequencing was PBMCs. The receptors stem from a man aged 35-49 years in good health and CMV-seronegative.

This clone appeared a single time. V and J are TRBV2 and TRBJ1-1, with D possibly matching TRBD1 (5 bases). The V end was cut by 4 bases, the J end by 1 base, with 13 bases between. This CDR3 comprises 15 residues. CDR1 SNHLY and CDR2 FYNNEI come from the germline V gene. The CDR3 DNA is TGTGCCAGCAGTGGCCGACGGACATCGAACACTGAAGCTTTCTTT. The encoded protein is CASSGRRTSNTEAFF.

Concerning this clone itself: A junction boundary mismatches the germline segment, possibly from a read error. Other DNA sequences in this specimen translate into the identical CDR3. V and J are TRBV9 and TRBJ1-2; TRBD1 is a possible D gene (6 bases). The CDR3 totals 15 residues. Germline V lookup: CDR1 SGDLS, CDR2 YYNGEE. The CDR3 DNA reads as TGCGCCAGCAGCGCTCTAGGGGGAGGGCAAGATGGCTACACCTTC. It specifies CASSALGGGQDGYTF.

The chain couples TRBV27 to TRBJ2-7; 11 bases agree with TRBD1. The V and J ends lost 5 bases and 7 bases, in that order; junction bases with no gene match: 7. The CDR3 sequence is 14 residues long. Germline assignment: CDR1 MNHEY and CDR2 SMNVEV (reference sequence). The CDR3 loop is CASSPEDRGREQYF. CDR3 sequence (DNA): TGTGCCAGCAGTCCCGAGGACAGGGGGCGGGAGCAGTACTTC.

V is TRBV11-2 and J is TRBJ1-3; D remains ambiguous. In germline, CDR1 is SGHAT, CDR2 FQNNGV. CDR3 size: 14 residues. Trimming left V 5 bases short and J 0 bases short, with 8 bases between. This CDR3 reads CASSLDTSGNTIYF. The DNA of the CDR3 is TGTGCCAGCAGCCTCGACACCTCTGGAAACACCATATATTTT. Full variable domain (outside the CDR3, taken from reference TRBV11-2 and TRBJ1-3): EAGVAQSPRYKIIEKRQSVAFWCNPISGHATLYWYQQILGQGPKLLIQFQNNGVVDDSQLPKDRFSAERLKGVDSTLKIQPAKLEDSAVYLCASSLDTSGNTIYFGEGSWLTVV.

The chain is built from TRBV23-1 and TRBJ2-6; perhaps TRBD2 as D (6 bases). TRBV23-1 is treated as an ORF (open reading frame) with a function not yet certain. V was clipped by 0 bases and J by 0 bases, with 12 bases between them. The CDR3 length is 18 residues. The CDR3: CASSQSASENSGANVLTF. The CDR3, as DNA: TGCGCCAGCAGTCAATCGGCTAGCGAAAACTCTGGGGCCAACGTCCTGACTTTC.

The chain links TRBV29-1 to TRBJ1-2; the D gene is possibly TRBD1 (6 bases). The CDR3 covers 15 residues. V was shortened by 4 bases and J by 0 bases, with 15 bases between the two germline ends. Germline V gene lookup returns CDR1 SQVTM and CDR2 ANQGSEA. CDR3 sequence: CSVGDGTGSNYGYTF. In DNA form, the CDR3 reads TGCAGCGTTGGGGATGGAACAGGGTCTAACTATGGCTACACCTTC.

This clone was counted between two and nine times. The V call is TRBV6-1, the J call TRBJ2-7, with TRBD1 identical over 8 bases. From germline, CDR1 is MNHNS and CDR2 SASEGT. The CDR3 is 15 amino acids. The J segment lost 4 bases and the V segment lost 1 base, leaving 6 bases of the junction unmatched. The CDR3 here is CASSEDGTGPYEQYF. The CDR3 nucleotides are TGTGCCAGCAGTGAAGACGGGACAGGTCCGTACGAGCAGTACTTC.

The sample holds one count of this clone. This chain connects TRBV4-1 to TRBJ2-7, with 11 positions matching TRBD2. J lost 7 bases, V lost 3 bases, and 8 bases had no gene match. CDR3 length: 15 amino acids. CDR1 and CDR2 (germline): MGHRA, YSYEKL. The CDR3 sequence is CASSHLAGGPFEQYF. In DNA form, the CDR3 reads TGCGCCAGCAGCCACCTAGCGGGAGGCCCTTTTGAGCAGTACTTC.

V usage is TRBV9 and J usage is TRBJ2-1, with 8 bases that match TRBD1. The CDR3 sequence is 16 residues long. With 2 bases clipped from V and 7 bases from J, the junction kept 11 bases outside the gene matches. The germline gives CDR1 SGDLS, CDR2 YYNGEE. The CDR3 DNA sequence: TGTGCCAGCAGCGTGAGCCCCGGGACAGGCGTTAATGAGCAGTTCTTC. Translating gives CASSVSPGTGVNEQFF.

V and J are TRBV7-3 and TRBJ2-2, with a possible D match to TRBD1 (5 bases). The germline V gene has CDR1 SGHTA and CDR2 FQGTGA. Trimming cost V 4 bases and J 6 bases, with 9 bases left between them. This CDR3 is built from 13 residues. In DNA form, the CDR3 reads TGTGCCAGCAGCTCCACAGGCGCCGGGGAGCTGTTTTTT. This gives the protein CASSSTGAGELFF.

The CDR3 sequence is CATPVNRVRGYTF. For the CDR3, the DNA is TGTGCCACCCCCGTGAATCGAGTGAGAGGCTACACCTTC. This chain links TRBV13 with TRBJ1-2; no reliable D call. CDR3 length: 13 amino acids. Germline V gene lookup returns CDR1 PRHDT and CDR2 FYEKMQ (reference sequence). V dropped 10 bases and J dropped 8 bases, with 20 bases sitting between them.